The text below deals with one T cell receptor (beta chain). No antigen is known for it. One end of the junction fails to match germline, which may point to a read error. The data are from a study of cytomegalovirus exposure and HLA in healthy donors. Across the study: Inside one of the first data releases sat roughly 80 million unique TCRs taken from HLA-typed donors.

Overall study results and limits: The productive fraction for most TCR beta V segments was about 87% or about 30% in an earlier analysis. Many donors shared some public TCRs, even though most TCR sequences were rare. A later analysis showed that HLA-associated TCR beta chains had undergone more clonal expansion than equally common others.

This CDR3 comprises 19 residues. Germline CDR1 is KGHSH and CDR2 is LQKENI. PCR was performed using 60 Vbeta and 13 Jbeta primers. Method: immunoSEQ multiplex PCR; TCRdb's copy keeps in-frame clones and lacks some. This repertoire includes around 100,000 clones. The sequence derives from a man in his forties or fifties in good health and CMV-seronegative. The sample was PBMCs. V usage is TRBV18 and J usage is TRBJ2-1, with 10 positions matching TRBD2. The CDR3 loop reads CASSPLSLAGRSSDNEQFF. CDR3 DNA: TGTGCCAGCTCACCACTTTCACTAGCGGGGAGGAGCTCCGACAATGAGCAGTTCTTC.